This T cell receptor beta chain was sequenced during a study of technical replicates of blood from four donors. The method was immunoSEQ multiplex PCR; TCRdb's version includes in-frame clones alone and lacks a portion of them. Among about 70,000 clones, around 97% were seen once, and the ten largest hold approximately 0.2%. With V trimmed by 4 bases and J by 5 bases, 7 bases remained unmatched. The germline V gene encodes CDR1 SQVTM and CDR2 ANQGSEA. CDR3 length: 15 residues. Sequenced material: T cells isolated from PBMCs. The clonotype originates from a human donor in good health. The chain has TRBV29-1 and TRBJ2-7; 14 bases are shared with TRBD2. This chain's CDR3 is CSVGGTSGSVNEQYF. In DNA form, the CDR3 reads TGCAGCGTTGGGGGGACTAGCGGGAGCGTCAACGAGCAGTACTTC.